The next 2 T cell receptor beta chains were all read from a single sample in a study of blood T cell repertoires in COVID-19. Measured with immunoSEQ multiplex PCR; TCRdb has only the in-frame clones, and not every one. The table shows about 12,000 clones, with about three quarters occurring only once. The sequenced material came from peripheral blood. These receptors came from a man aged 55 to 70 with COVID-19, enrolled during active disease.

This sequence joins TRBV5-1 and TRBJ2-5; a possible D gene is TRBD2 (6 bases). Germline-derived CDR1 and CDR2 are SGHRS and YFSETQ. V was clipped by 5 bases and J by 5 bases, with 16 bases between them. This CDR3 comprises 14 residues. The CDR3 region has the DNA TGCGCCAGCAGTCCGACGACCCGGGGGGAGACCCAGTACTTC. This sequence encodes CASSPTTRGETQYF.

This sequence joins TRBV14 and TRBJ1-1; 7 bases are shared with TRBD1. Trimming at V came to 0 bases and at J to 7 bases, leaving 2 bases not matched to a gene. The CDR3 length is 13 residues. Germline CDR1 SGHDN, CDR2 FVKESK. CDR3 amino acids: CASSQDGTDEAFF. DNA for the CDR3: TGTGCCAGCAGCCAAGACGGGACAGATGAAGCTTTCTTT.